This entry describes one T cell receptor (beta chain). CDR3 length: 14 residues. Germline lookup yields CDR1 MNHNY and CDR2 SVGAGI (reference sequence). Losses at the gene ends were 4 bases for V and 4 bases for J; bases not matched to a gene: 4. Sequencing used immunoSEQ multiplex PCR; TCRdb keeps in-frame clones, though not all of them. The sample has about 280,000 clones; roughly 89% are singletons. This specimen belongs to a study of blood T cell repertoires in COVID-19. Study as a whole: The cDNA or gDNA used as material had been derived from T cells, B-cell-depleted T cells, or PBMCs.

This study enrolled people aged about 18 to 100 from around 26 US geographic areas. This TCR was sampled from a woman aged 18-30 years with acute COVID-19. This chain uses TRBV6-6 with TRBJ1-1; TRBD1 aligns across 9 bases. Material for sequencing was PBMCs or T cells enriched from blood (not recorded which). DNA for the CDR3: TGTGCCAGCAGTTGGGACAGGGAAGGCACTGAAGCTTTCTTT. The encoded protein is CASSWDREGTEAFF.